The rows below give T cell receptor beta chains drawn from one sample of a study of T cell responses to AZD1222 COVID-19 vaccine. Sequenced by immunoSEQ multiplex PCR; TCRdb stores in-frame clones only, minus some. The table lists approximately 150,000 clones, 75% to 95% of them singletons. The starting material was peripheral blood, obtained 28 days after the second dose of the MenACWY control vaccine. The receptors were sampled from an adult who received the MenACWY meningococcal vaccine as a control. Both conserved end residues are trimmed from each CDR3.

cdr3_length	j_call	v_call	cdr3_aa
12	TRBJ1-1	TRBV5-4	ASSYGMAGTEAF
13	TRBJ2-7	TRBV7-2	ASSLVVWGNYEQY
11	TRBJ2-7	TRBV6-2/TRBV6-3	ASSNLATYEQY
12	TRBJ1-4	TRBV6-2/TRBV6-3	ASSDVSTVEKLF
13	TRBJ1-5	TRBV28	ASSSQGLDNQPQH
14	TRBJ2-7	TRBV7-2	ASSLASGALSYEQY
13	TRBJ1-1	TRBV5-4	ASSLGARRNTEAF
10	TRBJ2-3	TRBV5-1	ASSFQSDTQY
13	TRBJ2-2	TRBV3-1/TRBV3-2	ASSQQGSNTGELF
12	TRBJ2-3	TRBV9	ASSVTGSTDTQY
14	TRBJ2-7	TRBV21-1	ASSKAGQGGSYEQY
10	TRBJ1-2	TRBV29-1	SVGDAGYGYT
13	TRBJ2-1	TRBV7-2	ASSSLGAGGREQF
13	TRBJ1-5	TRBV7-2	ASSLGRLSDQPQH
14	TRBJ2-2	TRBV4-1	ASSQEGTKNTGELF
13	TRBJ2-3	TRBV3-1/TRBV3-2	ASTTGLADTDTQY
12	TRBJ1-1	TRBV27	ASSFGGRNTEAF
12	TRBJ2-5	TRBV7-9	ASSLSRGGGTQY
12	TRBJ1-1	TRBV16	ASSPSPRNTEAF
14	TRBJ2-1	TRBV18	ASSPSGGGSYNEQF
14	TRBJ2-5	TRBV18	ASSMGLAGVRETQY
13	TRBJ2-2	TRBV30	AWSVLDTDTGELF
11	TRBJ1-2	TRBV7-9	ASSLGPGDGYT
14	TRBJ2-3	TRBV23-1	ASRTDGVVATDTQY
12	TRBJ2-7	TRBV15	ATSRGTYSYEQY
15	TRBJ2-7	TRBV7-2	ASSLAGLAGGLDEQY
14	TRBJ2-2	TRBV6-6	ASSYVAGTRAGELF
12	TRBJ2-1	TRBV24-1	ATSPIGGDNEQF
10	TRBJ1-5	TRBV12-3/TRBV12-4	ASSLMNQPQH
11	TRBJ2-3	TRBV9	ASTGETTDTQY
11	TRBJ2-1	TRBV18	ASSPTDSNEQF
14	TRBJ2-5	TRBV5-6	ASSSGSGTSPLAQY
12	TRBJ2-1	TRBV28	ASSLLTGHNEQF
16	TRBJ2-2	TRBV9	ASSLITTGGFNTGELF
11	TRBJ1-1	TRBV19	ASSAQGGTEAF
11	TRBJ2-7	TRBV9	ASSPDGSYEQY
11	TRBJ2-3	TRBV6-4	ASSEQGPYPQY
13	TRBJ1-5	TRBV5-6	ASSLWDRGKQPQH
15	TRBJ2-5	TRBV7-8	ASSTPPGENNQETQY
12	TRBJ2-7	TRBV29-1	SVERLAGGGEQY
11	TRBJ1-2	TRBV24-1	ATSDPGRYGYT
11	TRBJ1-2	TRBV28	ASSLSANYGYT
12	TRBJ1-1	TRBV5-8	ASSKDRVWTEAF
13	TRBJ1-1	TRBV5-1	ASSLAATPSTEAF
11	TRBJ1-2	TRBV23-1	ASRPDRNYGYT
12	TRBJ2-1	TRBV7-8	ASSLAGVHNEQF
13	TRBJ1-2	TRBV2	ASSPGGGTRYGYT
16	TRBJ2-1	TRBV11-2	ASSPGLAGGQTYNEQF
12	TRBJ1-2	TRBV5-1	ASSLEGGNYGYT
16	TRBJ2-1	TRBV28	ASSYPASGRASYNEQF
16	TRBJ1-1	TRBV5-1	ASSLGRDRDSRRTEAF
13	TRBJ1-1	TRBV7-2	ASSKDTLEGTEAF
13	TRBJ1-2	TRBV4-3	ASSHRTGGTYGYT